This TCR beta chain was captured in a study of T cells in Graves' hyperthyroidism and ophthalmopathy. Turning to the study itself: Peripheral blood specimens were obtained at initial diagnosis, prior to any treatment.

The sample, blood from the first hyperthyroidism diagnosis, precedes any ophthalmopathy symptoms. V was cut by 4 bases and J by 3 bases, with 11 bases left in between. The CDR3 has 13 residues. Amplified regions were TCR beta CDR3 sequences from RNA transcripts. The TCR CDR3 was amplified in a first-round RT-PCR using the HTBI primer set. Each CDR3 protein is one row after TCRdb ran MiXCR on the multiplex PCR reads. The sample has under 400,000 distinct CDR3 sequences, around a sixth seen once. This clonotype has a count of ten or more. The sequence was collected from a woman between 18 and 29 years old with Graves' hyperthyroidism that later progressed to Graves' ophthalmopathy. The rearrangement links TRBV5-7 to TRBJ2-7, with a possible D match to TRBD1 (5 bases). TRBV5-7 is treated as an ORF (open reading frame) with a function not yet certain. Sequenced input: blood. The CDR3 DNA reads TGTGCCAGCAGCAACGGACATTTCTACGAGCAGTACTTC. Its translation is CASSNGHFYEQYF.